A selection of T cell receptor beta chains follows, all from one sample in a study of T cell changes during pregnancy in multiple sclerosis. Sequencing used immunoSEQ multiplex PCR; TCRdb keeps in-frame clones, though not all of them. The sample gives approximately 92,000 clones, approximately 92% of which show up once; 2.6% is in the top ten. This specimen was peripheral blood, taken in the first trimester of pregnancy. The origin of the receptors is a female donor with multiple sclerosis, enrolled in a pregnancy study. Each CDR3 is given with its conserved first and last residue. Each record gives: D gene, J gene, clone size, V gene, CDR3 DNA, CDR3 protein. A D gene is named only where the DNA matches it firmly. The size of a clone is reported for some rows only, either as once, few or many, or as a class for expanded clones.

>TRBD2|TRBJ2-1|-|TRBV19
TGTGCCAGTAGTCCGGATTGGACTAGCGTCCATTACAATGAGCAGTTCTTC
CASSPDWTSVHYNEQFF
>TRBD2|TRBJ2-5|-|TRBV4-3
TGCGCCAGCAGTCCTGGACTAGCGGGAGTTGGGACCCAGTACTTC
CASSPGLAGVGTQYF
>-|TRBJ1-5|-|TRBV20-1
TGCAGTGCTAGAGGCGATCAGCCCCAGCATTTT
CSARGDQPQHF
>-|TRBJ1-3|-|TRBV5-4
TGTGCCAGCAGCCATGACCTGGTACGCGGGGGAAACACCATATATTTT
CASSHDLVRGGNTIYF
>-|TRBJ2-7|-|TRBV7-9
TGTGCCAGCAGCCCCGTGGACAGCTACGAGCAGTACTTC
CASSPVDSYEQYF
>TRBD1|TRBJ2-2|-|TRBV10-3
TGTGCCATTAGAGACAGGGGGAACACCGGGGAGCTGTTTTTT
CAIRDRGNTGELFF
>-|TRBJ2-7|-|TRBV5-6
TGTGCCAGCAGCCTTTCCCCAGCGGGCCGTGCCTACGAGCAGTACTTC
CASSLSPAGRAYEQYF
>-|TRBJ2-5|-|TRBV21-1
TGTGCCAGCAGCAAACCTTTCCTAGAAATGAAGGAGACCCAGTACTTC
CASSKPFLEMKETQYF
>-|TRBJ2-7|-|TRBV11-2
TGTGCCAGCAGCTACGCGGGGCTCGAGCAGTACTTC
CASSYAGLEQYF
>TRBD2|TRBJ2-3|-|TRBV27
TGTGCCAGCAGTCGGGGGGCAGATACGCAGTATTTT
CASSRGADTQYF
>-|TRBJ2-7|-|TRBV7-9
TGTGCCAGCAGCCCCCCGTGGGAGGCGGACGAGCAGTACTTC
CASSPPWEADEQYF
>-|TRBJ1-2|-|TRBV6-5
TGTGCCAGCAGCCCCGGGACCCTGCGGGGCTATGGCTACACCTTC
CASSPGTLRGYGYTF
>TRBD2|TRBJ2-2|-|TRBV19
TGTGCCACCATCTCTCCGGGACTAGCTACCGGGGAGCTGTTTTTT
CATISPGLATGELFF
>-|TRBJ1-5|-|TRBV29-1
TGCAGCGTTGTTGAGAGTGCAGGGCCCAATCAGCCCCAGCATTTT
CSVVESAGPNQPQHF
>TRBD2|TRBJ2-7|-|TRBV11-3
TGTGCCAGCAGCTCTAGCGGGAGCTCCTACGAGCAGTACTTC
CASSSSGSSYEQYF
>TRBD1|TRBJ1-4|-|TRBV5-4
TGTGCCAGCAGCCTAGGGACAGGACGGGGTAATGAAAAACTGTTTTTT
CASSLGTGRGNEKLFF
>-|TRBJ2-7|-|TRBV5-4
TGTGCCAGCAGCTTGGAACCCGGAGGCGAGCAGTACTTC
CASSLEPGGEQYF
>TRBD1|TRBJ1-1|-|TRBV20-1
TGCAGTGCTAAGGGACAGGGGCAAGCTTTCTTT
CSAKGQGQAFF
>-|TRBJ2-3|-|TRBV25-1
TGTGCCACTGCTAGCGACCATAGCACAGATACGCAGTATTTT
CATASDHSTDTQYF
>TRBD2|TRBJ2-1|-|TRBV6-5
TGTGCCAGCACCCCGGGCGGGAGGACAAACAATGAGCAGTTCTTC
CASTPGGRTNNEQFF
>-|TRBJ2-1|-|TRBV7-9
TGTGCCAGCAGCTTAGGACTAGTGGTTGGGGATGAGCAGTTCTTC
CASSLGLVVGDEQFF
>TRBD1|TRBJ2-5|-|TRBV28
TGTGCCAGCAGCCTAGACAGGGGGAGAGAGACCCAGTACTTC
CASSLDRGRETQYF
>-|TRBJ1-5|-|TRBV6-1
TGTGCCAGCAATCGTCAGGGGCGCAATCAGCCCCAGCATTTT
CASNRQGRNQPQHF
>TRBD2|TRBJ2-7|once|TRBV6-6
TGTGCCAGCAGTTACGGGACTAGTGCAAACGAGCAGTACTTC
CASSYGTSANEQYF
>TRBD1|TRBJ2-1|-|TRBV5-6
TGTGCCAGCAGCCCTTCCGGGACAGCCTACAATGAGCAGTTCTTC
CASSPSGTAYNEQFF
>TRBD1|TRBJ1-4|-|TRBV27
TGTGCCAGCAGTTCCATGGTAGGGGGCGCTGATGAAAAACTGTTTTTT
CASSSMVGGADEKLFF
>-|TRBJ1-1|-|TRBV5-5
TGTGCCAGCAGCTTGGTGAGAGAAGCTTTCTTT
CASSLVREAFF
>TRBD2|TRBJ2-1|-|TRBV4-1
TGCGCCAGCAGCCAAGAATCTGGCGGGCGGGGGGACTACAATGAGCAGTTCTTC
CASSQESGGRGDYNEQFF
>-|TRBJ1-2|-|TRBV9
TGTGCCAGCTCAGGGCCTGGCTACACCTTC
CASSGPGYTF